This T cell receptor beta chain was captured in a study of post-analysis software for immune sequencing data. General study points: Four to six TRBV segments, including TRBV5-6, TRBV5-1 and TRBV20-1, were more frequent in patients than controls. The authors found that F measure strongly co-clustered same-batch samples. Compared with controls, patients showed significantly lower normalized Chao1 diversity.

With regard to this clonotype: Its target is not known.

With 1 base clipped from V and 4 bases from J, the junction kept 7 bases outside the gene matches. The germline CDR1 and CDR2 sequences are SEHNR and FQNEAQ (reference sequence). The CDR3 runs 18 residues. The TCR beta cDNA libraries carried unique molecular identifiers. TCRdb reprocessed the PCR reads with MiXCR, giving one entry per CDR3 protein. The table has hundreds of thousands of distinct CDR3 sequences, roughly 46% seen once. The V gene is TRBV7-9, the J gene TRBJ2-6, with 10 bases lining up with TRBD2. The clonotype originates from a girl between 10 and 17 years old with multiple sclerosis. The sample comprised blood. Here the CDR3 reads CASSLESGRAAGANVLTF. The CDR3 DNA reads as TGTGCCAGCAGCTTAGAAAGCGGGAGGGCCGCCGGGGCCAACGTCCTGACTTTC.